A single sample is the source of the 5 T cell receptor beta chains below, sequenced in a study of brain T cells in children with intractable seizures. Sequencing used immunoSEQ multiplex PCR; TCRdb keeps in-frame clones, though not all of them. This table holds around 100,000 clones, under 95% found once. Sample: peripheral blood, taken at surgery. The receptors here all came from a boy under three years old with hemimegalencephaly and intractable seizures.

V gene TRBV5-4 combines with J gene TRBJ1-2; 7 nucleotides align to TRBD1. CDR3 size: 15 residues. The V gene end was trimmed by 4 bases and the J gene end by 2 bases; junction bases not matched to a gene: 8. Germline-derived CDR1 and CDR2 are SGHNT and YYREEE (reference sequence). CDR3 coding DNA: TGTGCCAGCAGCAACCGACAGGGCGGGAACTATGGCTACACCTTC. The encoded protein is CASSNRQGGNYGYTF.

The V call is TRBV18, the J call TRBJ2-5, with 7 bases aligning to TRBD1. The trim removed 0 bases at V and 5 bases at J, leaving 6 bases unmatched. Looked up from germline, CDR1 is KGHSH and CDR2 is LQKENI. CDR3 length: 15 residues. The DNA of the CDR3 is TGTGCCAGCTCACCACCGAAGGGGGCTAGGGAGACCCAGTACTTC. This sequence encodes CASSPPKGARETQYF.

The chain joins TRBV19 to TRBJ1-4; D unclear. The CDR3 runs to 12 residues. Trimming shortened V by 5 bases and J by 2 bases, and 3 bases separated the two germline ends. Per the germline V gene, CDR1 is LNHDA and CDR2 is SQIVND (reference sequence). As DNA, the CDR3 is TGTGCCAGTAGTCCCACTAATGAAAAACTGTTTTTT. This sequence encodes CASSPTNEKLFF.

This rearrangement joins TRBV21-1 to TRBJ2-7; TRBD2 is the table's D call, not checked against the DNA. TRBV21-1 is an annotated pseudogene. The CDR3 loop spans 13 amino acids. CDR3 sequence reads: CASYRGSSYEQYF. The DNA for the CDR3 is TGTGCCAGCTACCGCGGGAGCTCCTACGAGCAGTACTTC.

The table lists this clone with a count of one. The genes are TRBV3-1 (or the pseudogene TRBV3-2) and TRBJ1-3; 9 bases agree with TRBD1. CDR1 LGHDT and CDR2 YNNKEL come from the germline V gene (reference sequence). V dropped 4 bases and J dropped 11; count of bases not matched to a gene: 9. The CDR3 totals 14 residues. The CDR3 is CASSRTDRDRAIYF. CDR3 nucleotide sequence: TGTGCCAGCAGCCGAACTGACCGGGACAGGGCCATATATTTT.